The present TCR beta chain was sequenced within a study of T cells in Graves' hyperthyroidism and ophthalmopathy. As concerns this clonotype: Its antigen is not known.

Study-wide points: The model identified upcoming ophthalmopathy a median around 6 months ahead of onset.

Individuals with ophthalmopathy presented a Clinical Activity Score of at least 3, a NOSPECS grade of at least 4 and a duration under 3 months. The study based diagnoses on clinical symptoms, serum thyroxine and TRAb, thyroid ultrasound and orbital computed tomography. TCR beta CDR3 regions were amplified from RNA. A first-round RT-PCR of the TCR CDR3 used the HTBI primer set. TCRdb fed the multiplex PCR reads into MiXCR, producing one record per CDR3 protein. The sample contains about 330,000 distinct CDR3 sequences, approximately 15% of which appear only once. Germline V gene lookup returns CDR1 SGHRS and CDR2 YFSETQ. The CDR3 consists of 15 residues. Unmatched junction bases numbered 7, after V lost 6 bases and J lost 0 bases.

The chain carries TRBV5-1 and TRBJ1-1; TRBD1 agrees at 8 bases. Material for sequencing was blood. The source is a woman in her 40s with Graves' ophthalmopathy. The DNA of the CDR3 is TGCGCCAGCACCCCGGGACAGGCTTTGAACACTGAAGCTTTCTTT. Translated: CASTPGQALNTEAFF.